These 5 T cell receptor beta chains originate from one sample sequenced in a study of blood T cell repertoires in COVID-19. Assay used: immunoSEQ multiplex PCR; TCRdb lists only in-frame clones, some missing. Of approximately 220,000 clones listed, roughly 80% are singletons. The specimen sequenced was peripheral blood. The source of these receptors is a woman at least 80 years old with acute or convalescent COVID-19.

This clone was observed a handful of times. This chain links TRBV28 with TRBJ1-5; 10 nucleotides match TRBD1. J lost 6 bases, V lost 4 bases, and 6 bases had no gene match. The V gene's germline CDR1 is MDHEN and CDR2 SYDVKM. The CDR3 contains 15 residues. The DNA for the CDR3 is TGTGCCAGCAGTTCGGCGACAGGGGGCTTTCAGCCCCAGCATTTT. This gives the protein CASSSATGGFQPQHF.

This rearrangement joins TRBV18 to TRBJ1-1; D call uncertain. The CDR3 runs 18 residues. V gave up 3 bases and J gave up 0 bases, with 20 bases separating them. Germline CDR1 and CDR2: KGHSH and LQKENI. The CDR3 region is CASSPTPGYTAMNTEAFF. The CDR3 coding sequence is TGTGCCAGCTCACCGACTCCGGGATACACCGCCATGAACACTGAAGCTTTCTTT.

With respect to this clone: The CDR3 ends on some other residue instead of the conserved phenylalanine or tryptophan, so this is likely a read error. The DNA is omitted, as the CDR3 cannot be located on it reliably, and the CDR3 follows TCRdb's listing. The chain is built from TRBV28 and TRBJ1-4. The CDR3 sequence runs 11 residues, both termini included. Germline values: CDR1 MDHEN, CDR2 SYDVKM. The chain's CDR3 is CASSSAGFFSI.

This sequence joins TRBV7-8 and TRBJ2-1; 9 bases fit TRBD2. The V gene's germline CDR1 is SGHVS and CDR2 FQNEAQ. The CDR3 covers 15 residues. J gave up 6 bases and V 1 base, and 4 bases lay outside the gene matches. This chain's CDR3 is CASSLGAGGLNEQFF. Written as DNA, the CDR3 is TGTGCCAGCAGCTTAGGAGCGGGGGGTCTCAATGAGCAGTTCTTC.

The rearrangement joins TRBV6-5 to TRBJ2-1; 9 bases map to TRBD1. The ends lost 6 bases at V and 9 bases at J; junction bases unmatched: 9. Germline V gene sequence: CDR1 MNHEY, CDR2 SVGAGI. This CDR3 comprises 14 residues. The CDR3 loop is CASRWGQGEGEQFF. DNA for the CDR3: TGTGCCAGCAGATGGGGACAGGGAGAAGGTGAGCAGTTCTTC.